The T cell receptor (beta chain) described here comes from a study of T-cell reconstitution after alpha-beta-depleted transplantation in children. As it was prepared, the TCRbeta library received unique molecular identifiers. Each CDR3 protein gets one entry after TCRdb re-called the PCR reads with MiXCR. The table shows 40,000 to 60,000 distinct CDR3 sequences, with roughly 8.7% occurring only once. The source is a male patient aged 2-15 years who had a stem cell transplant for chronic granulomatous disease, so the T cells may come from the graft donor. Sequenced here: PBMCs, mostly from graft donor cells, sampled 60 days after TCRalphabeta/CD19-depleted stem cell transplant.

The CDR3 nucleotides read TGCAGTGCTAGTGGGGCTTTCTGGCGGGAGGGCCGTTCCGAGACCCAGTACTTC. Protein sequence: CSASGAFWREGRSETQYF. This rearrangement joins TRBV20-1 to TRBJ2-5, with 9 positions matching TRBD2. Germline V gene data show CDR1 as DFQATT and CDR2 as SNEGSKA (reference sequence). CDR3 size: 18 residues. The V segment lost 3 bases and the J segment 5 bases; nucleotides outside the gene matches: 19.